The TCR beta chain under discussion was sequenced for a study of tumor T cells in aggressive B-cell lymphoma. Profiling relied on immunoSEQ multiplex PCR, and the TCRdb table lists in-frame clones only, not all of them. The table lists about 7,900 clones, approximately 83% of them singletons, with under 5.5% in the top ten. The ends lost 7 bases at V and 5 bases at J; junction bases unmatched: 10. The CDR3 contains 15 residues. Germline V gives CDR1 SGHRS, CDR2 YFSETQ. The chain links TRBV5-1 to TRBJ2-1; TRBD2 aligns across 9 bases. The TCR comes from an adult with diffuse large B cell lymphoma. Material: tumor tissue. CDR3 nucleotides: TGCGCCAGCTCCTCAACTAGCGGGTTCAACAATGAGCAGTTCTTC. This codes for CASSSTSGFNNEQFF.